This TCR beta chain was sequenced for a study of CD8 T cells in Susac syndrome. With random hexamers, 0.5 to 1 ug RNA was reverse transcribed. Multiplex immunoSEQ PCR targeted 54 Vbeta and 13 Jbeta TCR beta segments. TCRdb ran MiXCR on the immunoSEQ multiplex PCR reads and lists one entry per CDR3 protein. Found here are about 130,000 distinct CDR3 sequences, about 95% of them singletons; the top ten hold around 0.2%. Sequencing of TCR beta was carried out in blood CD8+ and CD4+ T cells. Negative isolation was applied to CD8+ and CD4+ T cells, and FACS enrichment was applied to TEMRA cells. A remark on this clonotype: Its specificity is unknown.

The ends were cut back, 6 bases at V and 5 bases at J, with 10 bases in the middle. Germline V lookup: CDR1 DFQATT, CDR2 SNEGSKA (reference sequence). This CDR3 region has 11 residues. Study results and limitations: Maximal CD8+ clonal expansion in Susac was observed within TEMRA cells and among active patients.

This chain uses TRBV20-1 with TRBJ1-2; D remains unclear. The TCR sequence derives from a human donor with Susac syndrome. Sequencing used CD8+ T cells from PBMCs. CDR3 in amino acids: CSASGLYGYTF. The CDR3 nucleotides are TGCAGTGCCTCCGGGTTATATGGCTACACCTTC.